The text below deals with one T cell receptor beta chain. This CDR3 comprises 15 residues. The germline V gene has CDR1 LGHNA and CDR2 YSLEER. Between the trimmed V and J ends, which lost 5 bases and 7 bases, there was a span of 15 bases. The table came from immunoSEQ multiplex PCR; TCRdb's copy has only in-frame clones and leaves some out. The table records 380,000 or so clones, about 85% of them present only once. Treatment reported: over 15 received Ad26.COV2.S at low or high dose, single or two shots; 5 received placebo; per-sample allocation not given. On day 63 after the first injection, vaccine and placebo recipients gave samples. The data are from a study of Ad26.COV2.S vaccination and SARS-CoV-2 variants.

The TCR comes from a person aged 18-65 years who received the Ad26.COV2.S COVID-19 vaccine or a placebo. V and J are TRBV4-3 and TRBJ1-6; maybe TRBD1 (5 bases). The specimen was peripheral blood, collected in a trial of Ad26.COV2.S vaccine versus placebo. CDR3 loop: CASSGRDGENSPLHF. The CDR3, as DNA: TGCGCCAGCAGCGGCCGGGACGGCGAAAATTCACCCCTCCACTTT.